These 18 T cell receptor beta chains share one sample of origin, sequenced in a study of control samples from healthy donors and cancer patients. Sequenced by immunoSEQ multiplex PCR; TCRdb stores in-frame clones only, minus some. This sample has fewer than 150,000 clones, with roughly 92% found just once. Material: blood. The source of these receptors is a woman aged 18 to 35 in good health.

A note on this clone: A far more abundant clone sits one base away, making this likely a read error. This sequence joins TRBV5-8 and TRBJ2-5; tentatively, D is TRBD2 (7 bases). The germline V gene encodes CDR1 SGHTS and CDR2 YDEGEE. Trimming took off 2 bases at V and 4 bases at J, with 18 bases between the two ends. There are 16 residues in the CDR3. The CDR3 nucleotides are TGTGCCAGCAGCTTAGGGTCGTGGGGGGGCGGAGAGACCCAGTACTTC. Encoded protein: CASSLGSWGGGETQYF.

This clone was seen once. This specimen includes other DNA sequences encoding the same CDR3. V gene TRBV5-4 combines with J gene TRBJ2-5; 14 bases align to TRBD2. The CDR3 consists of 15 residues. With 4 bases clipped from V and 5 bases from J, the junction kept 4 bases outside the gene matches. Per germline, CDR1 SGHNT and CDR2 YYREEE (reference sequence). The CDR3 sequence: CASSPGLAGGETQYF. The CDR3 coding sequence is TGTGCCAGCAGCCCCGGACTAGCGGGAGGTGAGACCCAGTACTTC.

The chain joins TRBV15 to TRBJ1-6; D is possibly TRBD1 (6 bases). The CDR3 contains 17 residues. The V gene's germline CDR1 is LNHNV and CDR2 YYDKDF (reference sequence). With 0 bases removed from V and 9 bases from J, the gap between germline ends came to 18 bases. The CDR3, as DNA: TGTGCCACCAGCAGAGATGGCCTCACAGGGAAGGGTTCACCCCTCCACTTT. Its protein is CATSRDGLTGKGSPLHF. The variable domain in full, with the rest retrieved from reference TRBV15 and TRBJ1-6, is DAMVIQNPRYQVTQFGKPVTLSCSQTLNHNVMYWYQQKSSQAPKLLFHYYDKDFNNEADTPDNFQSRRPNTSFCFLDIRSPGLGDTAMYLCATSRDGLTGKGSPLHFGNGTRLTVT.

This chain uses TRBV28 with TRBJ1-4; 7 nucleotides agree with TRBD1. J gave up 4 bases and V 4 bases, and 9 bases lay outside the gene matches. This CDR3 region has 16 residues. The V gene's germline CDR1 is MDHEN and CDR2 SYDVKM. The CDR3 loop reads CASSSSGTAVNEKLFF. DNA of the CDR3: TGTGCCAGCAGTTCGTCTGGGACAGCGGTTAATGAAAAACTGTTTTTT.

The gene calls are TRBV29-1 and TRBJ1-2; 9 positions agree with TRBD1. The CDR3 has 13 amino acids. With 5 bases clipped from V and 7 bases from J, the junction kept 8 bases outside the gene matches. Germline lookup yields CDR1 SQVTM and CDR2 ANQGSEA. CDR3 DNA sequence: TGCAGCGTTACAGGGACAGGGAGCCGTGGCTACACCTTC. The encoded protein is CSVTGTGSRGYTF.

V and J are TRBV5-1 and TRBJ2-1; D is perhaps TRBD1 (6 bases). CDR3 length: 16 residues. Per germline, CDR1 SGHRS and CDR2 YFSETQ. Trimming took 4 bases from V and 0 from J, leaving 14 bases between them. The CDR3 region has the DNA TGCGCCAGCAGCAAACCAGGGGTAAGCTCCTACAATGAGCAGTTCTTC. It translates to CASSKPGVSSYNEQFF.

The chain is built from TRBV5-1 and TRBJ2-2; perhaps TRBD1 as D (6 bases). This CDR3 region has 14 residues. Germline assignment: CDR1 SGHRS and CDR2 YFSETQ. V shed 5 bases and J shed 4 bases, with 12 bases lying between them. The CDR3 here is CASSQGGRTGELFF. CDR3 nucleotide sequence: TGCGCCAGCAGTCAAGGGGGACGCACCGGGGAGCTGTTTTTT.

The chain carries TRBV7-2 and TRBJ2-5; a possible D gene is TRBD1 (5 bases). Germline V CDR1 and CDR2: SGHTA, FQGNSA. Trimming stripped 0 bases from V and 0 bases from J, with 11 bases between. CDR3 length: 16 amino acids. DNA of the CDR3: TGTGCCAGCAGCTTAGCCCCGACAGCGAACCAAGAGACCCAGTACTTC. Residues: CASSLAPTANQETQYF.

The chain recombines TRBV24-1 with TRBJ2-1, with D uncertain. The CDR3 consists of 14 residues. The ends were cut back, 1 base at V and 7 bases at J, with 10 bases in the middle. Germline loops: CDR1 KGHDR, CDR2 SFDVKD. This CDR3 is CATSDFPFPNEQFF. The CDR3 coding sequence is TGTGCCACCAGTGATTTCCCGTTTCCGAATGAGCAGTTCTTC.

J is TRBJ2-2 and V is TRBV7-9, with D possibly being TRBD1 (5 bases). The CDR3 extends over 15 amino acids. V lost 2 bases and J 4 bases, leaving 11 bases between the germline ends. Germline V gene sequence: CDR1 SEHNR, CDR2 FQNEAQ (reference sequence). CDR3 loop: CASSLQGSGTGELFF. The CDR3 bases are TGTGCCAGCAGCTTACAGGGTAGTGGCACCGGGGAGCTGTTTTTT.

The V gene is TRBV6-5, the J gene TRBJ2-4; TRBD2 might be the D (6 bases). Trimming removed 7 bases at V and 8 bases at J, with 12 bases between. Per germline, CDR1 MNHEY and CDR2 SVGAGI. CDR3 length equals 12 residues. CDR3 residues: CASTSPGDIQYF. The DNA of the CDR3 is TGTGCCAGCACGTCACCGGGGGACATTCAGTACTTC.

The chain is built from TRBV6-4 and TRBJ2-5; 8 nucleotides line up with TRBD1. CDR1 MRHNA and CDR2 SNTAGT come from the germline V gene. This CDR3 has 14 residues. Unmatched junction bases numbered 4, after V lost 5 bases and J lost 2 bases. The CDR3, as DNA: TGTGCCAGCAGTCAACAGGGGGGTCAAGAGACCCAGTACTTC. Translating gives CASSQQGGQETQYF.

The chain is built from TRBV3-1 (or the pseudogene TRBV3-2) and TRBJ2-3; D might be TRBD2 (6 bases). The CDR3 is 14 residues long. Per the germline V gene, CDR1 is LGHDT and CDR2 is YNNKEL (reference sequence). V lost 7 bases and J 1 base, leaving 12 bases between the germline ends. This CDR3 reads CASKSASGTDTQYF. The CDR3 DNA follows: TGTGCCAGCAAGTCGGCTAGCGGCACAGATACGCAGTATTTT.

A note on this clone: Other DNA sequences in this specimen translate into the identical CDR3. The chain links TRBV7-2 to TRBJ1-1; D remains unclear. Trimming cost V 0 bases and J 1 base, with 3 bases left between them. CDR1 and CDR2 (germline): SGHTA, FQGNSA. CDR3 length: 13 amino acids. Here the CDR3 reads CASSLAANTEAFF. In DNA, the CDR3 is TGTGCCAGCAGCTTAGCTGCGAACACTGAAGCTTTCTTT.

This clone has a handful of counts. This rearrangement joins TRBV4-2 to TRBJ2-7; TRBD2 is a possible D gene (6 bases). V gave up 0 bases and J gave up 3 bases, with 12 bases separating them. The CDR3 covers 15 residues. Germline CDR1 and CDR2: LGHNA and YNFKEQ. The CDR3 DNA sequence: TGTGCCAGCAGCCAAGATACGGGAGCGTACTACGAGCAGTACTTC. Residues: CASSQDTGAYYEQYF.

The genes are TRBV28 and TRBJ2-1; the match to TRBD2 covers 9 bases. The CDR3 has 17 residues. V lost 2 bases and J lost 4; bases outside the gene matches: 9. Germline V gives CDR1 MDHEN, CDR2 SYDVKM. CDR3 DNA sequence: TGTGCCAGCAGTTTAGCGGGAGGGCTTGGGGGGTACAATGAGCAGTTCTTC. Amino acid sequence: CASSLAGGLGGYNEQFF.

The CDR3 spells CASSFSGYTEAFF. The DNA of the CDR3 is TGTGCCAGCAGTTTTTCCGGATACACTGAAGCTTTCTTT. This chain joins TRBV12-3 or TRBV12-4 and TRBJ1-1; no clear D gene. The CDR3 is 13 amino acids. V lost 3 bases and J 3 bases, leaving 8 bases between the germline ends.

The rearrangement uses TRBV28 and TRBJ2-7, with D tentatively TRBD2 (7 bases). The CDR3 runs 22 residues. V lost 4 bases, J lost 1 base, and 35 bases lay in between. In germline, CDR1 is MDHEN, CDR2 SYDVKM. CDR3 in DNA: TGTGCCAGCAGTTCCACAACTAGACACCGCGGCGTAGGGGGGGTAAGTTCCTACGAGCAGTACTTC. Translated, it gives CASSSTTRHRGVGGVSSYEQYF.